These 29 T cell receptor beta chains share one sample of origin, sequenced in a study of blood T cell repertoires in COVID-19. TCRdb's table, derived via immunoSEQ multiplex PCR, lists solely in-frame clones and lacks some. The table shows a few hundred thousand clones, with 88% occurring only once. The sequenced material came from PBMCs or T cells enriched from blood (not recorded which). All receptors derive from a woman aged 60-75 years in a cohort exposed to, infected with or recovered from COVID-19 (not recorded which).

The rearrangement uses TRBV15 and TRBJ1-5, with TRBD1 identical over 9 bases. Germline values: CDR1 LNHNV, CDR2 YYDKDF (reference sequence). This CDR3 spans 15 amino acids. With V trimmed by 1 base and J by 2 bases, 0 bases remained unmatched. The CDR3 protein is CATSRGQGGNQPQHF. The CDR3 nucleotides read TGTGCCACCAGCAGAGGACAGGGGGGCAATCAGCCCCAGCATTTT.

Here the CDR3 reads CASSSLQGVYYGYTF. The CDR3 nucleotides read TGTGCCAGCAGCTCCTTACAGGGAGTTTACTATGGCTACACCTTC. V usage is TRBV2 and J usage is TRBJ1-2; perhaps TRBD1 as D (6 bases). The V end lost 6 bases, the J end lost 3 bases, and 17 bases lay between the germline ends. Germline lookup yields CDR1 SNHLY and CDR2 FYNNEI. The CDR3 spans 15 residues.

V is TRBV7-2 and J is TRBJ2-1; TRBD2 might be the D (6 bases). V shed 5 bases and J shed 9 bases, with 17 bases lying between them. Germline-derived CDR1 and CDR2 are SGHTA and FQGNSA. The length of the CDR3 is 14 residues. The CDR3 spells CASSPNSGVGEQFF. The CDR3 coding sequence is TGTGCCAGCAGCCCCAACTCGGGGGTGGGTGAGCAGTTCTTC.

The chain is built from TRBV7-9 and TRBJ1-1; no firm D call. The CDR3 loop spans 11 amino acids. V gave up 6 bases and J gave up 10 bases, with 12 bases separating them. Germline V lookup: CDR1 SEHNR, CDR2 FQNEAQ (reference sequence). CDR3 amino acids: CASSSAVVAFF. The CDR3 region has the DNA TGTGCCAGCAGTTCTGCCGTAGTAGCTTTCTTT.

J is TRBJ2-1 and V is TRBV18; TRBD1 agrees at 7 bases. Trimming cost V 6 bases and J 2 bases; bases outside gene matches: 10. The CDR3 covers 16 residues. Germline values: CDR1 KGHSH, CDR2 LQKENI. The CDR3 coding sequence is TGTGCCAGCTCCTTAGGGACAGAAAGGACCTACAATGAGCAGTTCTTC. Translating gives CASSLGTERTYNEQFF.

This clone has just a few counts. The V and J genes are TRBV15 and TRBJ1-2, with a possible D match to TRBD1 (5 bases). This CDR3 is 14 amino acids long. V was pared by 1 base and J by 4 bases, with 10 bases between. Germline V lookup: CDR1 LNHNV, CDR2 YYDKDF (reference sequence). In DNA, the CDR3 is TGTGCCACCAGCAGAGGGGGGGTAGGCTATGGCTACACCTTC. It yields the protein CATSRGGVGYGYTF.

V usage is TRBV15 and J usage is TRBJ1-3; tentative D call: TRBD1 (5 bases). V was cut by 0 bases and J by 3 bases, with 12 bases left in between. The CDR3 is made up of 16 amino acids. Germline assignment: CDR1 LNHNV and CDR2 YYDKDF (reference sequence). The CDR3 nucleotides read TGTGCCACCAGCAGAGATCCGCAGGGCAGTGGAAACACCATATATTTT. Residues: CATSRDPQGSGNTIYF.

This clone was recorded a few times. The chain carries TRBV5-4 and TRBJ2-2; the D gene is possibly TRBD1 (5 bases). The CDR3 has 15 residues. V dropped 2 bases and J dropped 0 bases, with 8 bases sitting between them. Germline CDR1 and CDR2: SGHNT and YYREEE (reference sequence). The CDR3 here is CASSFRTPNTGELFF. In DNA, the CDR3 is TGTGCCAGCAGCTTTCGGACACCGAACACCGGGGAGCTGTTTTTT. The full variable domain, completed using reference TRBV5-4 and TRBJ2-2, is ETGVTQSPTHLIKTRGQQVTLRCSSQSGHNTVSWYQQALGQGPQFIFQYYREEENGRGNFPPRFSGLQFPNYSSELNVNALELDDSALYLCASSFRTPNTGELFFGEGSRLTVL.

V and J are TRBV15 and TRBJ1-5, with TRBD1 matching over 11 bases. Germline lookup yields CDR1 LNHNV and CDR2 YYDKDF (reference sequence). The CDR3 runs to 17 residues. The V gene end was trimmed by 1 base and the J gene end by 3 bases; junction bases not matched to a gene: 5. CDR3 DNA sequence: TGTGCCACCAGCAGAGTTAGGACAGGGGGCTACAATCAGCCCCAGCATTTT. Encoded protein: CATSRVRTGGYNQPQHF. Drawing the rest from reference TRBV15 and TRBJ1-5, the complete variable domain is DAMVIQNPRYQVTQFGKPVTLSCSQTLNHNVMYWYQQKSSQAPKLLFHYYDKDFNNEADTPDNFQSRRPNTSFCFLDIRSPGLGDTAMYLCATSRVRTGGYNQPQHFGDGTRLSIL.

This chain joins TRBV5-1 and TRBJ2-5; D remains ambiguous. The CDR3 runs 15 residues. V was shortened by 0 bases and J by 2 bases, with 11 bases between the two germline ends. Per germline, CDR1 SGHRS and CDR2 YFSETQ. The CDR3: CASSLGRLLQETQYF. The CDR3 DNA reads as TGCGCCAGCAGCTTGGGGCGGCTCCTTCAAGAGACCCAGTACTTC.

The chain has TRBV5-1 and TRBJ1-2; 7 bases are a match to TRBD1. The junction had 15 bases not matched to a gene; V was cut back by 0 bases and J by 7 bases. CDR3 length equals 17 residues. CDR1 SGHRS and CDR2 YFSETQ come from the germline V gene. The CDR3 here is CASSLGPKRQGDGGYTF. The CDR3 region has the DNA TGCGCCAGCAGCTTGGGACCTAAAAGGCAGGGGGACGGTGGCTACACCTTC.

This chain connects TRBV24-1 to TRBJ2-1; TRBD1 matches 7 bases. CDR3 length equals 17 residues. Unmatched junction bases numbered 10, after V lost 1 base and J lost 5 bases. The germline V gene has CDR1 KGHDR and CDR2 SFDVKD. As DNA, the CDR3 is TGTGCCACCAGTGATTTCCCAGACAGGGTGGGGGACAATGAGCAGTTCTTC. Translated, it gives CATSDFPDRVGDNEQFF.

V usage is TRBV25-1 and J usage is TRBJ2-2; 7 nucleotides agree with TRBD2. Germline V gives CDR1 MGHDK, CDR2 SYGVNS. CDR3 length: 17 amino acids. Trimming at V came to 3 bases and at J to 7 bases, leaving 14 bases not matched to a gene. CDR3 nucleotides: TGTGCCAGCAGTGACCGATTTGGGGGAGGGCGAGGCGGGGAGCTGTTTTTT. It codes for CASSDRFGGGRGGELFF. Full variable domain (rest looked up from reference TRBV25-1 and TRBJ2-2): EADIYQTPRYLVIGTGKKITLECSQTMGHDKMYWYQQDPGMELHLIHYSYGVNSTEKGDLSSESTVSRIRTEHFPLTLESARPSHTSQYLCASSDRFGGGRGGELFFGEGSRLTVL.

The V call is TRBV9, the J call TRBJ2-5; TRBD2 matches at 8 bases. Trimming took 3 bases from V and 5 from J; bases not matched to a gene: 12. Germline-derived CDR1 and CDR2 are SGDLS and YYNGEE. The CDR3 sequence is 16 residues long. This chain's CDR3 is CASSAGTSMATETQYF. DNA of the CDR3: TGTGCCAGCAGCGCCGGGACTAGTATGGCGACGGAGACCCAGTACTTC.

The J gene is TRBJ1-2, the V gene TRBV30, with D possibly matching TRBD1 (5 bases). The germline gives CDR1 GTSNPN, CDR2 SVGIG (reference sequence). The CDR3 length is 13 residues. V shed 3 bases and J shed 4 bases, with 12 bases lying between them. The CDR3, as DNA: TGTGCCTGGAGACCGGACATCTCCTATGGCTACACCTTC. Amino acids: CAWRPDISYGYTF.

The chain uses TRBV6-6 and TRBJ2-7; maybe TRBD1 (5 bases). Germline V gene sequence: CDR1 MNHNY, CDR2 SVGAGI (reference sequence). Between the trimmed V and J ends, which lost 1 base and 0 bases, there was a span of 7 bases. There are 14 residues in the CDR3. The CDR3 loop reads CASSYLDTSYEQYF. In DNA, the CDR3 is TGTGCCAGCAGTTACTTGGACACCTCCTACGAGCAGTACTTC.

This clone has a handful of counts. This sequence joins TRBV5-1 and TRBJ1-2; D is perhaps TRBD1 (5 bases). In germline, CDR1 is SGHRS, CDR2 YFSETQ. Trimming left V 2 bases short and J 3 bases short, with 11 bases between. The CDR3 has 14 amino acids. The CDR3 region is CASSFSGGDYGYTF. The CDR3 DNA follows: TGCGCCAGCAGCTTCTCCGGGGGGGACTATGGCTACACCTTC.

The chain employs TRBV7-2 and TRBJ2-5; unclear D gene. CDR1 and CDR2 (germline): SGHTA, FQGNSA. The CDR3 extends over 15 amino acids. The V gene lost 6 bases and the J gene lost 1 base, with 15 bases spanning the gap. The CDR3 region has the DNA TGTGCCAGCAGAAAGAGTGGCACGGGCCAAGAGACCCAGTACTTC. This encodes CASRKSGTGQETQYF.

CDR3 residues: CASSDRGLAGLPYEQYF. Here the CDR3 DNA reads TGTGCCAGCAGTGACCGGGGACTAGCGGGACTACCCTACGAGCAGTACTTC. V usage is TRBV2 and J usage is TRBJ2-7, with 13 bases fitting TRBD2. The V gene end was trimmed by 3 bases and the J gene end by 2 bases; junction bases not matched to a gene: 7. The CDR3 loop spans 17 amino acids. Germline loops: CDR1 SNHLY, CDR2 FYNNEI.

J is TRBJ2-2 and V is TRBV24-1; 10 nucleotides align to TRBD2. This CDR3 is built from 16 residues. In germline, CDR1 is KGHDR, CDR2 SFDVKD. J gave up 2 bases and V 4 bases, and 3 bases lay outside the gene matches. The CDR3 DNA reads TGTGCCACCAGTGAGATAGCGGGAGGAAACACCGGGGAGCTGTTTTTT. Translation gives CATSEIAGGNTGELFF.

V gene TRBV30 combines with J gene TRBJ1-1, with 7 bases that match TRBD1. J was trimmed by 0 bases and V by 6 bases; bases with no gene match: 4. CDR3 length: 13 residues. CDR1 GTSNPN and CDR2 SVGIG come from the germline V gene (reference sequence). The CDR3 DNA follows: TGTGCCTGCACAGGGGTCTTGAACACTGAAGCTTTCTTT. Amino acids: CACTGVLNTEAFF.

The J gene is TRBJ2-7, the V gene TRBV4-3, with 9 nucleotides matching TRBD1. CDR1 is LGHNA and CDR2 is YSLEER in the germline V gene. Trimming took 4 bases from V and 6 from J; bases not matched to a gene: 10. This CDR3 region has 15 residues. CDR3 coding DNA: TGCGCCAGCAGCCCAGCGGGACAGGGCCTAACCGAGCAGTACTTC. It translates to CASSPAGQGLTEQYF.

V is TRBV5-1 and J is TRBJ1-1; D unresolved. The CDR3 has 13 amino acids. Germline V gene lookup returns CDR1 SGHRS and CDR2 YFSETQ. The V gene lost 8 bases and the J gene lost 2 bases, with 13 bases spanning the gap. The CDR3 region has the DNA TGCGCCAGTAAAGAGTACCACAACACTGAAGCTTTCTTT. Its protein is CASKEYHNTEAFF.

The chain links TRBV5-1 to TRBJ2-7; 7 bases agree with TRBD1. The V segment lost 0 bases and the J segment 6 bases; nucleotides outside the gene matches: 9. Germline CDR1 SGHRS, CDR2 YFSETQ. This CDR3 has 15 residues. The CDR3 spells CASSLGQGVRSEQYF. In nucleotides, the CDR3 is TGCGCCAGCAGCTTGGGCCAGGGGGTTAGGAGCGAGCAGTACTTC.

This clone was seen only a few times. The rearrangement joins TRBV12-2 to TRBJ2-1; the table's D call of TRBD2 was not tested on the DNA. TRBV12-2 is noted as a pseudogene. The CDR3 extends over 16 amino acids. This CDR3 is CASRPRSGLRYNEQFF. CDR3 nucleotides: TGTGCAAGTCGCCCTCGAAGCGGGCTACGTTACAATGAGCAGTTCTTC.

J is TRBJ2-5 and V is TRBV5-4; 7 bases line up with TRBD1. CDR1 is SGHNT, CDR2 YYREEE, per germline (reference sequence). The CDR3 loop spans 14 amino acids. The trim removed 5 bases at V and 2 bases at J, leaving 6 bases unmatched. The CDR3 DNA follows: TGTGCCAGCAGTCAGACAGGGCTACAAGAGACCCAGTACTTC. As protein: CASSQTGLQETQYF.

The chain recombines TRBV2 with TRBJ1-5; 8 nucleotides align to TRBD1. CDR1 SNHLY and CDR2 FYNNEI come from the germline V gene. The CDR3 runs to 15 residues. Trimming cost V 5 bases and J 3 bases; bases outside gene matches: 6. The CDR3 nucleotides are TGTGCCAGCAGTCCCACAGGGGGGATCAATCAGCCCCAGCATTTT. Protein sequence: CASSPTGGINQPQHF.

The chain employs TRBV7-2 and TRBJ1-2, with D possibly matching TRBD1 (5 bases). Between the trimmed V and J ends, which lost 5 bases and 0 bases, there was a span of 10 bases. This CDR3 is 14 amino acids long. The germline V gene encodes CDR1 SGHTA and CDR2 FQGNSA. CDR3 loop: CASSVDTSNYGYTF. The CDR3 DNA sequence: TGTGCCAGCAGCGTGGACACGTCTAACTATGGCTACACCTTC.

The rearrangement joins TRBV4-1 to TRBJ2-1, with 10 bases fitting TRBD2. This CDR3 has 16 residues. Germline loops: CDR1 MGHRA, CDR2 YSYEKL. The V gene end was trimmed by 4 bases and the J gene end by 6 bases; junction bases not matched to a gene: 9. CDR3 sequence (DNA): TGCGCCAGCAGCCCCCTGGGACTAGCGACATCCAATGAGCAGTTCTTC. Amino acid sequence: CASSPLGLATSNEQFF.